Below, one T cell receptor beta chain is given with its context. TEMRA cells were FACS-enriched, unlike CD8+ and CD4+ T cells, which were negatively isolated. RNA was extracted with the RNeasy kit, and a quantity of roughly 0.5 to 1 ug was reverse transcribed using random hexamers. Across 54 Vbeta and 13 Jbeta, immunoSEQ multiplex PCR amplified TCR beta CDR3. TCRdb re-called the immunoSEQ multiplex PCR reads with MiXCR, one entry per CDR3 protein. The data contain some 160,000 distinct CDR3 sequences, 94% of them singletons. This specimen belongs to a study of CD8 T cells in Susac syndrome. Input material: CD4+ T cells from PBMCs. This receptor was identified in a human donor with Susac syndrome.

CDR3 sequence: CSVERDRNTDTQYF. For the CDR3, the DNA is TGCAGCGTTGAACGGGACAGAAACACAGATACGCAGTATTTT. The chain employs TRBV29-1 and TRBJ2-3; 7 bases match TRBD1. The CDR3 extends over 14 amino acids. Germline V gene sequence: CDR1 SQVTM, CDR2 ANQGSEA. Trimming at V came to 2 bases and at J to 2 bases, leaving 4 bases not matched to a gene.